This TCR beta chain originates from a study of shared clonotypes between healthy human individuals (dated by TCRdb to 2019 to 2021). About the full investigation: Three men and two women, aged 18 to 49 years, made up the cohort. To estimate repertoire size and how much clonotype sharing occurs between individuals, the study deeply sequenced the blood TCR repertoires of roughly 5 healthy adults. For each donor, CD4 naive and CD4 memory were each run on three plates, CD8 naive on two plates, and CD8 memory on one plate. Each donor's leukapheresis produced roughly between about 0.9 and 9.5 billion PBMCs. To increase sequencing depth and limit assay-specific biases, different laboratories used diverse techniques to prepare libraries and sequence TCR repertoires.

Of note for this clone: The antigen it recognizes is unknown. No much larger clone is present one base from it, and per-base qualities are unavailable.

TCR CDR3 regions were amplified from genomic DNA by multiplex PCR using the deep immunoSEQ assay. Extracted genomic DNA from each cell subset was spread evenly across all wells of several immunoSEQ 96-well plates, with each plate serving as a replicate. For sorted subsets, about 200 ng genomic DNA, equal to tens of thousands of T cell genomes, was loaded into each replicate PCR. Purified libraries were quantified with a Qubit 3.0 fluorometer, sized on a Bioanalyzer 2100, and re-quantified with the KAPA Library Quantification kit. A separate single-read 150-cycle Illumina NextSeq 550 flow cell was used to sequence each immunoSEQ 96-well plate. The original methods were these. Because only junctional sequences without quality scores were contained in the immunoSEQ output, filtering matching that applied to full-length reads could not be performed. To assign V/J genes and CDR3, sequences were annotated against IMGT germline references using PyIR, a Python wrapper for IgBLAST v1.9. Reads were removed for weak V/J assignments (E-value above 1e-6), missing CDR3, stop codons, out-of-frame junctions, or ambiguous translated residues. V3J clonotypes were defined as sequences sharing the same inferred V gene, J gene, and CDR3 amino acid sequence. Percentage overlap between repertoires was computed as shared unique clonotypes divided by the size of the smaller repertoire. Repertoire richness was assessed with RTK rarefaction, the Chao1 estimator, and Recon v2.1 estimates of unobserved clonotypes. Generation probabilities were computed with OLGA for all TCRbeta clonotypes obtained by the gDNA method from four donors. TCRdb mirrors the immuneACCESS table, restricted to in-frame sequences. Some clones are absent from its copies; in checked studies, under half trace to an unresolved V gene, and the reason for the others is unknown. The V and J calls and clone size come from that table; D and trimming were worked out from the DNA. For this sample the table gives some 2.4 million clones, of which 90% to 95% were detected only once. The ten largest clones represent 0.36% of the sample.

Study-wide findings and limitations: Larger estimated clonotype richness was generally found for naive subsets than for memory subsets. Across a handful of donors, roughly 5.1% of naive CD4, more than 3% of naive CD8, 2% to 2.5% of memory CD4, and roughly 0.4% of memory CD8 clonotypes were shared. The genetic and exposure-history diversity represented was limited by the small number of donors. Compared with non-shared clonotypes, clonotypes shared by all four sorted-subset donors had higher generation probabilities. Even with the large sequencing depth, rarefaction of the sorted-subset datasets indicated that sequencing was incomplete. Based on pairwise subsampling, the degree of clonotype sharing among donors was expected to be affected by sequencing depth. Sampling was limited to blood, and TCR repertoires in tissue likely differ from TCR repertoires in blood.

A distance of 12 bases separates the germline ends of V and J, which lose 2 bases and 7 bases respectively. The CDR3 goes from the cysteine to the phenylalanine over 13 residues. Solely the CDR3 DNA is kept, with 39 bases framed from the first base. The germline V gene gives CDR1 as MDHEN and CDR2 as SYDVKM. Healthy HIV-negative adults with no recently reported acute infections or vaccinations were included as donors. Every donor was a Caucasian adult residing in Nashville, Tennessee, USA. CD4+ T cells were enriched by magnetic negative selection, after which naive cells were positively selected on CD45RA and the negative fraction was taken as the memory subset. After blood collection by leukapheresis, PBMCs were isolated using Ficoll-Histopaque density gradient centrifugation and then cryopreserved in the vapor phase of liquid nitrogen. Analytical flow cytometry was used to check the purity and quantity of every magnetically sorted T cell population. Genomic DNA was isolated from every sorted fraction and measured by UV absorbance on a Nanodrop 2000c.

The clonotype was recovered from a man between 18 and 35 years old in good health. Some clones in this sample may be carry-over from other donors' samples. Specimen: naive CD4+ T cells from PBMCs. This specimen's cell subset or site label, interpreted: CD45RA+ positively selected. In this chain, TRBV28 is recombined with TRBJ2-7; no confident D gene assignment can be made. The DNA reads as follows: TGTGCCAGCAGTTTAGGTACGGCATGGGAGCAGTACTTC. This is translated as CASSLGTAWEQYF.